This T cell receptor (beta chain) was captured by sequencing in a study of blood T cell repertoires in COVID-19. Whole-study context: Samples came from the United States, Italy and Spain, spanning acute and convalescent COVID-19. PBMCs, B-cell-depleted T cells, or T cells were the source of the cDNA or gDNA that made up the material.

With V trimmed by 3 bases and J by 3 bases, 7 bases remained unmatched. The CDR3 covers 15 residues. CDR1 MNHNS and CDR2 SASEGT come from the germline V gene. The Seattle patients joined while their infection was active and were tracked longitudinally afterward. Per the study methods: Reference gene primer amplification gave estimated nucleated cell counts. Profiling relied on immunoSEQ multiplex PCR, and the TCRdb table lists in-frame clones only, not all of them. D and trimming come from the DNA, and the V and J calls and clone size come from that table. The sample comprises about 360,000 clones, approximately 86% of which are singletons, and about 7.1% rests with the top ten.

The TCR sequence derives from a woman between 55 and 75 years old with COVID-19, enrolled during active disease. The sequencing input was peripheral blood. The V and J genes are TRBV6-1 and TRBJ1-2; 7 nucleotides line up with TRBD1. CDR3 sequence: CASSEEQGRHYGYTF. The CDR3 nucleotides are TGTGCCAGCAGTGAGGAACAGGGGCGGCACTATGGCTACACCTTC.